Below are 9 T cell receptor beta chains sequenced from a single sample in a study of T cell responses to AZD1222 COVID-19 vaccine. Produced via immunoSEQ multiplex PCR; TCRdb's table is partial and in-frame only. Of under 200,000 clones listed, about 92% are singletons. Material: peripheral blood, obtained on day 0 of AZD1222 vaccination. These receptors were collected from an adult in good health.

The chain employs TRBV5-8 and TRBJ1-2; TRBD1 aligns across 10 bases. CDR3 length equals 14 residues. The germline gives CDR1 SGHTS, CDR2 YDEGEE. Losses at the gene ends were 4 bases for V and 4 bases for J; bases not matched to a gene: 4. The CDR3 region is CASSKTGGAYGYTF. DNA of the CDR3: TGTGCCAGCAGCAAGACAGGGGGCGCCTATGGCTACACCTTC.

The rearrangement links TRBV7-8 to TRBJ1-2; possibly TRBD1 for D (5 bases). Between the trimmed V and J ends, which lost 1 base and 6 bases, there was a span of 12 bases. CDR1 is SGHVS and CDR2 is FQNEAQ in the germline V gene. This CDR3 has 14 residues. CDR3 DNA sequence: TGTGCCAGCAGCTTAGACAGGACTCGGGATGGCTACACCTTC. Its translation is CASSLDRTRDGYTF.

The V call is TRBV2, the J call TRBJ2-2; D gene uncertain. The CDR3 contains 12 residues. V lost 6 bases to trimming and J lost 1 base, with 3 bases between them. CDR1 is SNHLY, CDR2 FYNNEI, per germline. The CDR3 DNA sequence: TGTGCCAGCAGGGGGAACACCGGGGAGCTGTTTTTT. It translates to CASRGNTGELFF.

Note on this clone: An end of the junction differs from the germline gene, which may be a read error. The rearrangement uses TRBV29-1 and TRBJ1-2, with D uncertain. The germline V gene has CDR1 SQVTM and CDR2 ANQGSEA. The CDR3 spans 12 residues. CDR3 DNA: TGCAGCGTTAAAGACATCAACTATGGCTACACCTTC. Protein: CSVKDINYGYTF. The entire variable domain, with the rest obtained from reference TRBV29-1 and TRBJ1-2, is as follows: SAVISQKPSRDICQRGTSLTIQCQVDSQVTMMFWYRQQPGQSLTLIATANQGSEATYESGFVIDKFPISRPNLTFSTLTVSNMSPEDSSIYLCSVKDINYGYTFGSGTRLTVV.

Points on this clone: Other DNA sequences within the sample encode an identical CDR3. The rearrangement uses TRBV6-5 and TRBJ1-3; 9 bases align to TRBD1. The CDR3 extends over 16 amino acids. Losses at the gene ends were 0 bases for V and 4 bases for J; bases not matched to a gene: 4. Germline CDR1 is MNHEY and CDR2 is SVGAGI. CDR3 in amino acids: CASSYSGQGGGNTIYF. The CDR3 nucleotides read TGTGCCAGCAGTTACTCGGGACAGGGAGGGGGAAACACCATATATTTT.

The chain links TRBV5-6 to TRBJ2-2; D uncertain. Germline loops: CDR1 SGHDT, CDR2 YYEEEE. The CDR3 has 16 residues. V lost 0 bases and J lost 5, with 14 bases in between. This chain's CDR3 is CASSLGASARTGELFF. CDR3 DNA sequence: TGTGCCAGCAGCTTGGGGGCGTCAGCCCGGACCGGGGAGCTGTTTTTT.

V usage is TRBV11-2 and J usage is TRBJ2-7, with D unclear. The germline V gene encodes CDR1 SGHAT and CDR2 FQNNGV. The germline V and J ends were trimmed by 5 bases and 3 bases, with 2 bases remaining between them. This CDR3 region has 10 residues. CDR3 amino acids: CASSLYEQYF. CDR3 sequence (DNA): TGTGCCAGCAGCCTCTACGAGCAGTACTTC.

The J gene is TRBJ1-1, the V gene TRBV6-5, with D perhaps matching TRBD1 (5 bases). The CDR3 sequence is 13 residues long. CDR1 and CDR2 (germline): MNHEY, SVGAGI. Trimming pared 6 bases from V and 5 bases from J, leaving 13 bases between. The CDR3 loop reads CASRSPGGTEAFF. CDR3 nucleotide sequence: TGTGCCAGCAGGTCTCCGGGGGGTACTGAAGCTTTCTTT.

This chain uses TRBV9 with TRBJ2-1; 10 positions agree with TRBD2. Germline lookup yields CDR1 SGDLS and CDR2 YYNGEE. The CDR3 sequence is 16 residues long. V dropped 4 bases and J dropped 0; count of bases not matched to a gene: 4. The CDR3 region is CASSILAGASYNEQFF. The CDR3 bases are TGTGCCAGCAGCATCCTAGCGGGAGCCTCCTACAATGAGCAGTTCTTC.